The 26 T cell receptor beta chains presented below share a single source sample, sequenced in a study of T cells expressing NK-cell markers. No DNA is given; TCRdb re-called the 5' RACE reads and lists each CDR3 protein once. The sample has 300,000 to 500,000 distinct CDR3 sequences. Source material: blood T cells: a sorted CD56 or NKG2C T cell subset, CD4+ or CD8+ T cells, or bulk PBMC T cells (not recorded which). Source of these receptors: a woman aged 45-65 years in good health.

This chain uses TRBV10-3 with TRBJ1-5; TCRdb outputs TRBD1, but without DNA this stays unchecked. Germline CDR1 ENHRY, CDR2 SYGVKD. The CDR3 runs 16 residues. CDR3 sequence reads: CAISESRTELNQPQHF.

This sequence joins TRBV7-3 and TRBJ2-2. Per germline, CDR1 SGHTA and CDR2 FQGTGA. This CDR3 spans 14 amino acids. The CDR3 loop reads CASSSSLVSGELFF.

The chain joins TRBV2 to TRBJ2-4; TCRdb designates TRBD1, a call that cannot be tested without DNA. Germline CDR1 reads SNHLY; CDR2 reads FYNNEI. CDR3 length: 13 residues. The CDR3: CASSGPGLNIQYF.

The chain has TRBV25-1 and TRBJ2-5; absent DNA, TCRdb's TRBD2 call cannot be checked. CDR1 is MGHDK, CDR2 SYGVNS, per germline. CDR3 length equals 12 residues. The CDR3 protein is CASSDGLVVAYF.

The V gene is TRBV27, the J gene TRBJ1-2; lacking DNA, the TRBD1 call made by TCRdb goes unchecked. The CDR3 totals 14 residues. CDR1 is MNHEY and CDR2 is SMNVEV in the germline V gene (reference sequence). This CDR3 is CASSRGDRGYGYTF.

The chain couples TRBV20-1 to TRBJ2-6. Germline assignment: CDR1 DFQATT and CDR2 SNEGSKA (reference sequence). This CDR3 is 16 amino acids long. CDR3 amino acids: CSARDDGGSGANVLTF.

CDR3 sequence reads: CASSPFPAGGHEQFF. The rearrangement links TRBV7-2 to TRBJ2-1; TCRdb returns TRBD2, unconfirmable since there is no DNA. The CDR3 covers 15 residues. Germline loops: CDR1 SGHTA, CDR2 FQGNSA.

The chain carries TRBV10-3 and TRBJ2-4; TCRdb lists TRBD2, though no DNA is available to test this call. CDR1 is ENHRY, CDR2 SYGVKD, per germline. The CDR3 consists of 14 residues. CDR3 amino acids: CASRLAGGPYIQYF.

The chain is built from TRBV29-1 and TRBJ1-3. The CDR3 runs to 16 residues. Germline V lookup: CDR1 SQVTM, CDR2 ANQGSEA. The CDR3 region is CSVEDRSHLSGNTIYF.

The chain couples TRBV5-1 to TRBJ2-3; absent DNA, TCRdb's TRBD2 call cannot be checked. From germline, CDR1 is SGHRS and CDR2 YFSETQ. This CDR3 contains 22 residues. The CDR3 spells CASSPSEREGPPEAPLWDTQYF.

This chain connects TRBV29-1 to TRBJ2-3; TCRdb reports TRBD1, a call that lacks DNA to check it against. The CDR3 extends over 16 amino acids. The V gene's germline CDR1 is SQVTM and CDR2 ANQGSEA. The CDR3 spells CSVPRPGGQTADTQYF.

The CDR3 loop reads CASSQDPSGRPSGANVLTF. The chain uses TRBV4-1 and TRBJ2-6; TCRdb outputs TRBD2, but without DNA this stays unchecked. The length of the CDR3 is 19 residues. Germline assignment: CDR1 MGHRA and CDR2 YSYEKL.

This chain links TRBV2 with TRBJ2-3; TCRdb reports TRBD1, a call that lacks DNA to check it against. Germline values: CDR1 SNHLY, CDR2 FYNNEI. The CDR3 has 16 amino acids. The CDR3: CASSESSRVRTDTQYF.

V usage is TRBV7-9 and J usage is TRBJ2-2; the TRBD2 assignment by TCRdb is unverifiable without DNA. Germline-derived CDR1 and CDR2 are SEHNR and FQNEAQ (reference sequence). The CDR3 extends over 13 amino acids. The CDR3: CAGGGIGTGELFF.

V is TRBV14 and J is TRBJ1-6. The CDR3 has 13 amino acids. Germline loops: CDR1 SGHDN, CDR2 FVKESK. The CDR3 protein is CASSQDSDIALHF.

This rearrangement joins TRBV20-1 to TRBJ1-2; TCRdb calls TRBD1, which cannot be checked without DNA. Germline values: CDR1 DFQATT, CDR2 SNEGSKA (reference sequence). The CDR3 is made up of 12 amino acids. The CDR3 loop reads CSVGGDNYGYTF.

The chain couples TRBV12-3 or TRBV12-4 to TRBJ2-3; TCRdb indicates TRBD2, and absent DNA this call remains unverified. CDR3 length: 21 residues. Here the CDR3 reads CASSLGVGLTGGVPGTDTQYF.

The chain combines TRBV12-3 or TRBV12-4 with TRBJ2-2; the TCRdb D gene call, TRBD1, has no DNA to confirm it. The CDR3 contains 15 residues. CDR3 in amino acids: CASTLGGEHTGELFF.

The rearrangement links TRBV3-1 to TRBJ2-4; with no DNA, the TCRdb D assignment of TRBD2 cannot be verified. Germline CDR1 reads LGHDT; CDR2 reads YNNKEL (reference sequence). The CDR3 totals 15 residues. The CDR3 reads CASSQDAAGANIQYF.

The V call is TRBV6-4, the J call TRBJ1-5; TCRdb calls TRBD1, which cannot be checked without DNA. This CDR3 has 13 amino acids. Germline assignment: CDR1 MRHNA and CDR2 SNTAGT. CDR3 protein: CASSQGWNQPQHF.

CDR3: CASSIAGASGELFF. The chain is built from TRBV6-4 and TRBJ2-2; TCRdb gives TRBD2 as the D gene, but with no DNA this cannot be confirmed. This CDR3 region has 14 residues. Germline loops: CDR1 MRHNA, CDR2 SNTAGT.

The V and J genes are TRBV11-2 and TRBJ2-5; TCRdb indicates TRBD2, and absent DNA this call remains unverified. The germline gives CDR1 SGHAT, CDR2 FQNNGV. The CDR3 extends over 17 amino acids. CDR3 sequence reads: CASSSGTSGTWVETQYF.

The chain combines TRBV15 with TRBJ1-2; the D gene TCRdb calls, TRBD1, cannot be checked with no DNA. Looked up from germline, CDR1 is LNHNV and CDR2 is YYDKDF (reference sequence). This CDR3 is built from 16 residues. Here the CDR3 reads CATSTRGQLIGDGYTF.

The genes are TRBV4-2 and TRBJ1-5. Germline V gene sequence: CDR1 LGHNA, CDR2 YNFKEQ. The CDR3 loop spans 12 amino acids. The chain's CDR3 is CASSRPDQPQHF.

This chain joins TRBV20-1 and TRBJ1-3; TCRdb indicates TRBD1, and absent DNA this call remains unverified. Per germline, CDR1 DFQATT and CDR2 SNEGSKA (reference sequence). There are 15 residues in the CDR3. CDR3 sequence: CSARGGAVSGNTIYF.

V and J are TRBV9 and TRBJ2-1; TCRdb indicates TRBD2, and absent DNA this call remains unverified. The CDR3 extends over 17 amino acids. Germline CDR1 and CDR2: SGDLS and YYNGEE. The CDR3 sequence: CASSVIGGRLSYNEQFF.